The 9 T cell receptor beta chains presented below share a single source sample, sequenced in a study of OX40 agonist ivuxolimab in advanced cancers. The protocol was immunoSEQ multiplex PCR, while the TCRdb copy is restricted to in-frame clones and leaves out a portion. The sample yields 25,000 or so clones, around 73% seen once. Sample: CD4+ or CD8+ T cells sorted from blood, taken in a trial of the OX40 agonist ivuxolimab. The receptors originated from an adult with an advanced solid tumor such as melanoma, head and neck, liver or kidney cancer.

The gene calls are TRBV6-1 and TRBJ1-5; D is undetermined. Germline-derived CDR1 and CDR2 are MNHNS and SASEGT. This CDR3 is 14 amino acids long. V lost 5 bases, J lost 3 bases, and 11 bases lay in between. The CDR3 is CASSYSGSNQPQHF. Here the CDR3 DNA reads TGTGCCAGCAGTTATTCGGGGTCCAATCAGCCCCAGCATTTT.

The chain couples TRBV5-3 to TRBJ2-1, with 8 positions matching TRBD1. TRBV5-3 falls under the ORF class, with uncertain function. The CDR3 sequence is 15 residues long. V was pared by 4 bases and J by 10 bases, with 13 bases of the junction left unmatched. The CDR3: CARSQDRVGGREQFF. The CDR3 DNA is TGTGCCAGAAGCCAGGACAGGGTAGGGGGTAGGGAGCAGTTCTTC.

V is TRBV9 and J is TRBJ2-7; the match to TRBD2 covers 13 bases. The length of the CDR3 is 16 residues. Germline V gene sequence: CDR1 SGDLS, CDR2 YYNGEE. Trimming removed 4 bases from V and 2 bases from J; junction bases left unmatched: 6. Written as DNA, the CDR3 is TGTGCCAGCAGCACAGAGGGACTAGCGGGGCCCTACGAGCAGTACTTC. It yields the protein CASSTEGLAGPYEQYF. Supplemented by reference TRBV9 and TRBJ2-7, the full variable domain reads DSGVTQTPKHLITATGQRVTLRCSPRSGDLSVYWYQQSLDQGLQFLIQYYNGEERAKGNILERFSAQQFPDLHSELNLSSLELGDSALYFCASSTEGLAGPYEQYFGPGTRLTVT.

This rearrangement joins TRBV19 to TRBJ1-2; D is ambiguous. The germline gives CDR1 LNHDA, CDR2 SQIVND (reference sequence). Trimming left V 5 bases short and J 6 bases short, with 25 bases between. The CDR3 is 17 residues long. The CDR3 DNA is TGTGCCAGTAGTTATCCCTCGGGGATCAGAACTTTTCATGGCTACACCTTC. It translates to CASSYPSGIRTFHGYTF.

The count of this clone is one. The rearrangement uses TRBV27 and TRBJ1-5, with TRBD1 as a possible D gene (5 bases). The CDR3 sequence is 8 residues long. Looked up from germline, CDR1 is MNHEY and CDR2 is SMNVEV (reference sequence). The CDR3 protein is CWDQPQHF. The CDR3 DNA is TGTTGGGACCAGCCCCAGCATTTT.

The chain combines TRBV13 with TRBJ1-1; 8 bases map to TRBD1. The CDR3 totals 15 residues. CDR1 PRHDT and CDR2 FYEKMQ come from the germline V gene (reference sequence). Losses at the gene ends were 4 bases for V and 4 bases for J; bases not matched to a gene: 8. Written as DNA, the CDR3 is TGTGCCAGCAGCTCGCCCGACAGGGGACTCACTGAAGCTTTCTTT. This sequence encodes CASSSPDRGLTEAFF.

The rearrangement joins TRBV9 to TRBJ2-7; perhaps TRBD1 as D (6 bases). CDR3 length: 14 amino acids. Germline V gene lookup returns CDR1 SGDLS and CDR2 YYNGEE. With 3 bases removed from V and 0 bases from J, the gap between germline ends came to 10 bases. The CDR3 DNA sequence: TGTGCCAGCAGCGATAACAGGGACTCCTACGAGCAGTACTTC. Protein: CASSDNRDSYEQYF.

This clone was picked up a small number of times. This rearrangement joins TRBV18 to TRBJ2-5; 11 bases line up with TRBD2. The germline V gene has CDR1 KGHSH and CDR2 LQKENI. V was pared by 3 bases and J by 5 bases, with 11 bases of the junction left unmatched. CDR3 length equals 17 residues. The CDR3 DNA follows: TGTGCCAGCTCACCGGGAGCACTAGCGGGGGTAAAGGAGACCCAGTACTTC. Amino acid sequence: CASSPGALAGVKETQYF. The entire variable domain, with the rest obtained from reference TRBV18 and TRBJ2-5, is as follows: NAGVMQNPRHLVRRRGQEARLRCSPMKGHSHVYWYRQLPEEGLKFMVYLQKENIIDESGMPKERFSAEFPKEGPSILRIQQVVRGDSAAYFCASSPGALAGVKETQYFGPGTRLLVL.

This chain links TRBV9 with TRBJ2-3, with TRBD2 identical over 11 bases. The CDR3 has 16 residues. After removal of 0 bases from V and 5 bases from J, the junction contained 5 bases not matched to a gene. Germline-derived CDR1 and CDR2 are SGDLS and YYNGEE. CDR3 bases: TGTGCCAGCAGCGTAGTAGCGGGGGGGCGAGGAGATACGCAGTATTTT. This gives the protein CASSVVAGGRGDTQYF.